Here is one TCR beta chain with its context. A single count supports this clonotype. Its antigen is currently not known. No base-level quality is on record; no much larger clone is a single base apart. A read on its own is weak evidence. This specimen's treatment or condition label, per the study, means: allogeneic hematopoietic cell transplantation with graft depleted of TCRalphabeta T cells and CD19 B cells. The children who served as transplant recipients had been given grafts of TCRalphabeta/CD19-depleted allogeneic hematopoietic cells. The data were obtained in a study of T-cell reconstitution after alpha-beta-depleted transplantation in children (dated by TCRdb to the mid-2010s). Background on the whole study: T-cell immune reconstitution after TCRalphabeta/CD19-depleted allogeneic hematopoietic cell transplantation in children was quantitatively tracked in the study by means of TCR repertoire profiling. Broad study findings and their caveats: The high TCRbeta diversity at day 60 in some patients was ascribed to recipient T cells and intrathymic progenitors that had survived conditioning. Over the following months the frequencies of hyperexpanded clones went down, and after one year T-cell counts and TCRbeta diversity were mostly credited to newly produced T cells. About two months after transplant, the apparently early recovery of alphabetaT-cell counts reportedly depended on just several hundred clones that had expanded rapidly and came from non-depleted graft cells.

Libraries came from PCR. The sequencer was an Illumina HiSeq 2500. To normalize quantification of the TCRbeta repertoire, the TCR libraries were built with molecular barcoding that relied on unique molecular identifiers. In TCRdb, the public reads were trimmed at Q25 with fastp and aligned with MiXCR, with productive beta chains retained. For every CDR3 protein sequence, its rows merge into one entry that carries the most common genes and DNA. This sample has 700,000 or so distinct CDR3 sequences in its table, and roughly 13% of those were observed once. About 0.77% of the sample is in the top ten clones. This specimen consisted of PBMCs, obtained before TCRalphabeta/CD19-depleted stem cell transplant. The clonotype comes from a girl aged 2 to 10 with congenital amegakaryocytic thrombocytopenia, due to receive a stem cell transplant.

This receptor carries the CDR3 CASGLVWVNTEAFF. The DNA sequence follows: TGTGCTAGTGGTTTAGTGTGGGTGAACACTGAAGCTTTCTTT. Recombination joined TRBV12-5 with TRBJ1-1; the D segment cannot be called with confidence. The CDR3, from cysteine to phenylalanine, totals 14 residues. This entry keeps only the CDR3 DNA: 42 bases, framed from base 1. The V and J ends are trimmed by 3 bases and 0 bases, leaving 8 bases between them. For CDR1 and CDR2, the germline V gene lists LGHNT and FRNRAP. The CDR3, completed at both ends by the reference TRBV12-5 and TRBJ1-1 genes, gives the full variable domain DARVTQTPRHKVTEMGQEVTMRCQPILGHNTVFWYRQTMMQGLELLAYFRNRAPLDDSGMPKDRFSAEMPDATLATLKIQPSEPRDSAVYFCASGLVWVNTEAFFGQGTRLTVV.